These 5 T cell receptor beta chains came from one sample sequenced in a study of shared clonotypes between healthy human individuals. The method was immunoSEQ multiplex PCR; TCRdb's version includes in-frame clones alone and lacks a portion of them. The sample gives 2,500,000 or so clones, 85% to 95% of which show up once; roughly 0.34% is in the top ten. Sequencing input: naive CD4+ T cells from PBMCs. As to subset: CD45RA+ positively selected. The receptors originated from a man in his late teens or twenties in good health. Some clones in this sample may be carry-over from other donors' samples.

The CDR3 protein is CASSREFSNEQFF. As DNA, the CDR3 is TGTGCCAGCAGCAGGGAATTTTCGAATGAGCAGTTCTTC. The chain uses TRBV6-5 and TRBJ2-1; a possible D gene is TRBD1 (5 bases). Germline loops: CDR1 MNHEY, CDR2 SVGAGI. The CDR3 is 13 amino acids. Trimming shortened V by 6 bases and J by 7 bases, and 13 bases separated the two germline ends.

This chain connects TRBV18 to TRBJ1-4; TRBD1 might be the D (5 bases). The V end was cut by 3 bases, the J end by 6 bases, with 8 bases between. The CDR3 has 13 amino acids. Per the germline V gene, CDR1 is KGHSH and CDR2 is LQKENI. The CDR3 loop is CASSPGVHEKLFF. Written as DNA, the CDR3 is TGTGCCAGCTCACCGGGGGTGCATGAAAAACTGTTTTTT.

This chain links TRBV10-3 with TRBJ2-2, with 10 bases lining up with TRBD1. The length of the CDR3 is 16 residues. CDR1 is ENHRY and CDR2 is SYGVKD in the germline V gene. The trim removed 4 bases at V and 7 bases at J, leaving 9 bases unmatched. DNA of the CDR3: TGTGCCATCAGTGGCGGACAGGGGGGATTCGTCGGGGAGCTGTTTTTT. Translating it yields CAISGGQGGFVGELFF.

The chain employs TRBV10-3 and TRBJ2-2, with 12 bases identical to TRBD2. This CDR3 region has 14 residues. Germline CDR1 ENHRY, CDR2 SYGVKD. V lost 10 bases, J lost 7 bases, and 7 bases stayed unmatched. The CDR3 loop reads CATRLAGDVGELFF. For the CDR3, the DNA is TGTGCCACCCGACTAGCGGGAGACGTCGGGGAGCTGTTTTTT.

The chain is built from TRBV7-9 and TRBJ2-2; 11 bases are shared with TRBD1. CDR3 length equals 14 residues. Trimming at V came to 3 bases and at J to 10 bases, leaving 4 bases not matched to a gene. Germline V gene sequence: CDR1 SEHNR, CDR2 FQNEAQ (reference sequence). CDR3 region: CASSFGQGAEELFF. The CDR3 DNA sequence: TGTGCCAGCAGCTTCGGACAGGGGGCAGAGGAGCTGTTTTTT.